This paragraph reports one T cell receptor beta chain. Its matching antigen is unknown. In each sample, around 96,000 TCR templates were assayed. Assay: immunoSEQ multiplex PCR; the TCRdb copy retains only in-frame clones and omits some. The sample contains 85,000 to 130,000 clones, 92% of which appear only once. This sample is drawn from a study of siplizumab effects on memory and regulatory T cells. Study-wide results and caveats: Alloreactive sequences tracing back to unstimulated CD4+ memory cells were significantly reduced by siplizumab. It seemed that naive T cells were more diverse than memory cells and were major contributors to the alloresponse. Controls showed an average of around 27% Treg-derived mappable alloreactive CD4+ clones, while siplizumab showed roughly 70%.

V was clipped by 2 bases and J by 2 bases, with 2 bases between them. The germline V gene has CDR1 SGHRS and CDR2 YFSETQ. CDR3 length: 11 residues. Sequencing used Tregs sorted from blood. The V gene is TRBV5-1, the J gene TRBJ2-7, with D hard to call. This clonotype was obtained from a human donor in good health. CDR3 sequence: CASSFTYEQYF. DNA for the CDR3: TGCGCCAGCAGCTTTACCTACGAGCAGTACTTC.